In its sample, the clone carrying this TCR beta chain was seen a few times. Its antigen is undetermined. TCRdb reanalysed the 5' RACE reads using MiXCR and keeps one entry per CDR3 protein. The sample has about 120,000 distinct CDR3 sequences, 10% to 15% seen once. This entry comes from a study of spatial heterogeneity in lung cancer. The wider study: The donors comprised about 70 untreated early-stage non-small cell lung cancer patients. Follow-up PBMC specimens underwent sequencing when available; their median timing was approximately two years after resection. Beta-chain sequences consistently outnumbered alpha-chain sequences in detection.

Time point defined: blood at routine non-recurrence follow-up after resection. Tumor, nontumor lung or frozen PBMC supplied whole RNA, sequenced without sorting. After removal of 4 bases from V and 7 bases from J, the junction contained 9 bases not matched to a gene. The CDR3 has 15 residues. From germline, CDR1 is SGDLS and CDR2 YYNGEE. Whole-study results and caveats: Detection of ubiquitous tumor TCRs in blood was higher at resection than follow-up.

This sequence was found in a male donor with early-stage non-small cell lung cancer. The V and J genes are TRBV9 and TRBJ2-1; 9 nucleotides agree with TRBD2. The sequencing used PBMCs, collected at follow-up. CDR3 DNA: TGTGCCAGCAGCCTCCAAGCGGGGGGTTGGAATGAGCAGTTCTTC. Its protein product is CASSLQAGGWNEQFF.